Presented here are 27 T cell receptor beta chains from one specimen sequenced in a study of regulatory T cells after allogeneic stem cell transplantation. Amplification of the TCR beta CDR3 region followed SMARTer RACE reverse transcription of RNA. TCRdb reprocessed the 5' RACE reads with MiXCR, giving one entry per CDR3 protein. The sample holds some 5,000 distinct CDR3 sequences, over 95% seen once. Material: sorted CD4+ T cells from blood (whether regulatory or conventional is not recorded), obtained 30 days after allogeneic stem cell transplant. The receptor set was obtained from a human patient who had an allogeneic stem cell transplant, so the T cells may come from the graft donor.

V and J are TRBV19 and TRBJ1-5, with TRBD1 as a possible D gene (5 bases). The CDR3 is made up of 14 amino acids. Trimming took off 5 bases at V and 12 bases at J, with 20 bases between the two ends. Per germline, CDR1 LNHDA and CDR2 SQIVND (reference sequence). CDR3 sequence (DNA): TGTGCCAGTAGTCCCGGGACGGACAATCAGATCCAGCATTTT. It specifies CASSPGTDNQIQHF.

The rearrangement joins TRBV20-1 to TRBJ2-5; tentative D call: TRBD2 (6 bases). This CDR3 contains 15 residues. The V gene lost 6 bases and the J gene lost 3 bases, with 20 bases spanning the gap. Germline loops: CDR1 DFQATT, CDR2 SNEGSKA (reference sequence). CDR3 protein: CSATPTGGDEETQYF. Written as DNA, the CDR3 is TGCAGTGCCACGCCGACGGGCGGGGACGAAGAGACCCAGTACTTC.

V usage is TRBV5-1 and J usage is TRBJ2-7; tentatively, D is TRBD2 (5 bases). The V and J ends lost 1 base and 4 bases respectively, with 15 bases between them. Germline CDR1 SGHRS, CDR2 YFSETQ. The CDR3 extends over 15 amino acids. The CDR3 DNA is TGCGCCAGCAGCTTGCTAGCAGGATCGACGTACGAGCAGTACTTC. It translates to CASSLLAGSTYEQYF.

Comments on this clonotype: One end of the junction fails to match germline, which may point to a read error. The J gene is TRBJ1-4, the V gene TRBV6-5; D is ambiguous. CDR1 is MNHEY and CDR2 is SVGAGI in the germline V gene. This CDR3 has 13 amino acids. The CDR3 DNA follows: TGTGCCAGCAGGTTATTCGGGAAGGAAAAACTGTTCTTT. As protein: CASRLFGKEKLFF.

About this clonotype itself: The junction shows a germline mismatch at one end, possibly a read error. This chain connects TRBV5-1 to TRBJ1-2; D is ambiguous. Germline V gives CDR1 SGHRS, CDR2 YFSETQ. This CDR3 is 14 amino acids long. In DNA form, the CDR3 reads TGCGGCAGCAGCGGGGATGCAGGTTACTATGGCTACAACTTT. Translation gives CGSSGDAGYYGYNF.

The J gene is TRBJ2-2, the V gene TRBV7-9, with a tentative D call TRBD1 (5 bases). The CDR3 runs 15 residues. The V end was cut by 5 bases, the J end by 4 bases, with 14 bases between. Germline values: CDR1 SEHNR, CDR2 FQNEAQ (reference sequence). CDR3 DNA sequence: TGTGCCAGCAGCGATAGGGGCACAGGCACCGGGGAGCTGTTTTTT. It codes for CASSDRGTGTGELFF.

The chain combines TRBV7-3 with TRBJ2-6; 7 bases align to TRBD1. The germline CDR1 and CDR2 sequences are SGHTA and FQGTGA. The CDR3 spans 15 residues. The CDR3 protein is CDNKKQGTEANVLTF. CDR3 DNA: TGTGACAATAAGAAACAGGGGACAGAGGCCAACGTCCTGACTTTC.

Concerning this clonotype: It is likely a read error, because the conserved phenylalanine at the end of the CDR3 is missing. The DNA is left out, because the CDR3 cannot be placed on it with certainty; the CDR3 is given as TCRdb lists it. The chain has TRBV5-1 and TRBJ1-2; TRBD1, the D gene given by the table, was not confirmed from the DNA. The CDR3 contains 14 residues when both ends are counted. Looked up from germline, CDR1 is SGHRS and CDR2 is YFSETQ. Here the CDR3 reads CTRRSQGEISDCLL.

Note on this clonotype: At one end, the junction sequence differs from germline, possibly due to a read error. CDR3 region: CGSSVEEVVVRRQYF. For the CDR3, the DNA is TGTGGCAGCAGCGTAGAGGAGGTGGTGGTACGGAGGCAGTACTTC. The chain has TRBV13 and TRBJ2-1; possibly TRBD2 for D (5 bases). The DNA end is more similar to TRBJ2-7, so the J call may be wrong. In germline, CDR1 is PRHDT, CDR2 FYEKMQ (reference sequence). There are 15 residues in the CDR3.

In its sample, this clonotype was seen once. This sequence joins TRBV19 and TRBJ2-5, with TRBD1 matching over 9 bases. CDR3 size: 14 residues. The germline V gene has CDR1 LNHDA and CDR2 SQIVND (reference sequence). V gave up 6 bases and J gave up 2 bases; unmatched junction bases: 4. The CDR3 bases are TGTGCCAGTAGCGACGGGACAGGGCAAGAGACCCAGTACTTC. Translated: CASSDGTGQETQYF.

The rearrangement links TRBV20-1 to TRBJ2-5, with 9 bases identical to TRBD2. The DNA matches TRBJ2-1 better at its end, which makes the J call doubtful. Germline V gives CDR1 DFQATT, CDR2 SNEGSKA (reference sequence). The CDR3 totals 15 residues. DNA of the CDR3: TGCAGTGCCCCACCGACTAGCGGCGCCCAAGAGACCCAGTTCTTC. Translating it yields CSAPPTSGAQETQFF.

The chain is built from TRBV5-1 and TRBJ1-4; D unclear. V shed 5 bases and J shed 14 bases, with 22 bases lying between them. The CDR3 covers 14 residues. Per the germline V gene, CDR1 is SGHRS and CDR2 is YFSETQ. CDR3 region: CASSSGTPNEELFF. Here the CDR3 DNA reads TGCGCCAGCAGTTCCGGAACGCCTAATGAAGAGCTGTTTTTT.

Comment on this clonotype: The junction shows a germline mismatch at one end, possibly a read error. The V call is TRBV19, the J call TRBJ2-7; no definite D call. Germline-derived CDR1 and CDR2 are LNHDA and SQIVND (reference sequence). This CDR3 region has 13 residues. The CDR3 region is CASSMSITYEPYF. The CDR3, as DNA: TGTGCCAGTAGTATGTCTATCACCTATGAACCGTACTTT. Filled out from reference TRBV19 and TRBJ2-7, the complete variable domain reads DGGITQSPKYLFRKEGQNVTLSCEQNLNHDAMYWYRQDPGQGLRLIYYSQIVNDFQKGDIAEGYSVSREKKESFPLTVTSAQKNPTAFYLCASSMSITYEPYFGPGTRLTVT.

Remarks on this clonotype: At one end, the junction sequence differs from germline, possibly due to a read error. This chain uses TRBV20-1 with TRBJ2-7, with D perhaps matching TRBD2 (5 bases). Looked up from germline, CDR1 is DFQATT and CDR2 is SNEGSKA (reference sequence). The CDR3 runs to 15 residues. CDR3 protein: CSTGMGAGWSYDQYF. Written as DNA, the CDR3 is TGCAGTACGGGTATGGGAGCAGGTTGGTCCTACGACCAGTACTTC.

The chain couples TRBV18 to TRBJ1-2; 7 bases match TRBD1. The ends lost 8 bases at V and 7 bases at J; junction bases unmatched: 13. The CDR3 has 14 amino acids. Looked up from germline, CDR1 is KGHSH and CDR2 is LQKENI. This CDR3 is CASASSVRGTGYTF. The CDR3 DNA follows: TGTGCCAGCGCCTCGTCGGTCAGGGGGACTGGCTACACCTTC.

V usage is TRBV5-1 and J usage is TRBJ2-7; 8 bases agree with TRBD2. CDR3 length: 16 amino acids. Germline V gene data show CDR1 as SGHRS and CDR2 as YFSETQ. Trimming took 7 bases from V and 3 from J; bases not matched to a gene: 15. CDR3 DNA sequence: TGCGCCAGCGAAACTGGGACGAGCGGGAGCTACTACGAGCAGTACTTC. Its protein product is CASETGTSGSYYEQYF.

In regard to this clonotype: One end of the junction does not line up with germline, which may come from a read error. The chain couples TRBV20-1 to TRBJ1-1, with no clear D. There are 11 residues in the CDR3. Germline values: CDR1 DFQATT, CDR2 SNEGSKA (reference sequence). CDR3 residues: CCASGRTGAFF. Here the CDR3 DNA reads TGCTGTGCCAGCGGACGGACTGGCGCTTTCTTT.

In the case of this clonotype: A read error may produce the germline difference seen at one junction end. The chain combines TRBV20-1 with TRBJ2-5, with 9 nucleotides matching TRBD2. CDR3 length equals 15 residues. The germline V gene encodes CDR1 DFQATT and CDR2 SNEGSKA (reference sequence). CDR3 region: CSSTPTSGDQENQYF. Here the CDR3 DNA reads TGCAGCTCCACACCGACTAGCGGCGACCAAGAGAACCAGTACTTC.

Regarding this clonotype: No DNA is shown, since the ends of the CDR3 on it are uncertain; the CDR3 is the one TCRdb lists. V usage is TRBV11-2 and J usage is TRBJ2-7; the table's D call of TRBD1 was not tested on the DNA. The CDR3 length is 15 residues, termini included. Germline CDR1 and CDR2: SGHAT and FQNNGV. The CDR3 reads CASSFAPGTPYEQYF.

A note on this clonotype: At one end the junction does not follow the germline gene, possibly because of a read error. J is TRBJ2-7 and V is TRBV5-1; 7 bases are shared with TRBD2. The V gene's germline CDR1 is SGHRS and CDR2 YFSETQ. The CDR3 runs 15 residues. CDR3 region: CGSSLRAGSKHEQCF. CDR3 in DNA: TGCGGCAGCAGCTTGCGAGCGGGGTCCAAGCACGAGCAGTGCTTC.

With regard to this clonotype: A read error may account for a junction end that differs from germline. CDR3 sequence (DNA): TGTGCCAACAGCCCTAGCTGGACTAGCGGGTACACAGATACGCAGGAATTT. Translating gives CANSPSWTSGYTDTQEF. The chain combines TRBV7-9 with TRBJ2-3; 11 bases fit TRBD2. The germline V gene has CDR1 SEHNR and CDR2 FQNEAQ (reference sequence). The CDR3 loop spans 17 amino acids.

The gene calls are TRBV20-1 and TRBJ2-3, with 8 bases identical to TRBD2. Germline CDR1 reads DFQATT; CDR2 reads SNEGSKA (reference sequence). This CDR3 has 15 amino acids. The ends lost 0 bases at V and 11 bases at J; junction bases unmatched: 13. CDR3 region: CSARDPSGGRGRQYF. The CDR3 DNA reads TGCAGTGCTAGAGATCCATCGGGAGGGAGAGGTAGGCAGTATTTT.

Regarding this clonotype: The junction shows a germline mismatch at one end, possibly a read error. The genes are TRBV5-1 and TRBJ2-5; possible D gene TRBD2, 5 bases. CDR1 and CDR2 from the germline V gene are SGHRS and YFSETQ. The CDR3 loop spans 19 amino acids. This chain's CDR3 is CAGSLCGRGRSGVQETQYF. The CDR3 DNA sequence: TGCGCCGGCAGCTTGTGTGGGCGCGGGCGGTCTGGCGTACAAGAGACCCAGTACTTC.

The genes are TRBV2 and TRBJ2-2; perhaps TRBD1 as D (5 bases). V gave up 11 bases and J gave up 10 bases, with 29 bases separating them. CDR1 and CDR2 (germline): SNHLY, FYNNEI. This CDR3 spans 16 amino acids. The CDR3 nucleotides are TGTGCCGGCTGTGGCAAGATAGCAGGGTGGGTAGAGGAGCTGTTTTTT. Protein product: CAGCGKIAGWVEELFF.

In regard to this clonotype: A read error may produce the germline difference seen at one junction end. This chain uses TRBV5-1 with TRBJ1-2; D gene unclear. The CDR3 extends over 14 amino acids. Germline values: CDR1 SGHRS, CDR2 YFSETQ. The CDR3 spells CTSSEGSGYYGYTF. For the CDR3, the DNA is TGCACCAGCAGCGAGGGTTCAGGTTACTATGGCTACACCTTC. Filled out from reference TRBV5-1 and TRBJ1-2, the complete variable domain reads KAGVTQTPRYLIKTRGQQVTLSCSPISGHRSVSWYQQTPGQGLQFLFEYFSETQRNKGNFPGRFSGRQFSNSRSEMNVSTLELGDSALYLCTSSEGSGYYGYTFGSGTRLTVV.

The V gene is TRBV10-3, the J gene TRBJ2-1; tentatively, D is TRBD2 (6 bases). Germline V gene data show CDR1 as ENHRY and CDR2 as SYGVKD. The CDR3 contains 13 residues. V was clipped by 2 bases and J by 13 bases, with 15 bases between them. The CDR3 sequence is CAISERTGEDQFF. CDR3 bases: TGTGCCATCAGTGAGAGGACGGGAGAGGACCAGTTCTTC.

In the case of this clonotype: The CDR3 end shows no conserved phenylalanine or tryptophan, and so a read error is likely. It is unclear where the CDR3 begins or ends on the DNA, so no DNA is shown, and the CDR3 is as TCRdb lists it. The chain couples TRBV4-3 to TRBJ1-6. From germline, CDR1 is LGHNA and CDR2 YSLEER. The CDR3 numbers 12 amino acids, ends counted. The CDR3 here is CAGRLEDSPLSI.